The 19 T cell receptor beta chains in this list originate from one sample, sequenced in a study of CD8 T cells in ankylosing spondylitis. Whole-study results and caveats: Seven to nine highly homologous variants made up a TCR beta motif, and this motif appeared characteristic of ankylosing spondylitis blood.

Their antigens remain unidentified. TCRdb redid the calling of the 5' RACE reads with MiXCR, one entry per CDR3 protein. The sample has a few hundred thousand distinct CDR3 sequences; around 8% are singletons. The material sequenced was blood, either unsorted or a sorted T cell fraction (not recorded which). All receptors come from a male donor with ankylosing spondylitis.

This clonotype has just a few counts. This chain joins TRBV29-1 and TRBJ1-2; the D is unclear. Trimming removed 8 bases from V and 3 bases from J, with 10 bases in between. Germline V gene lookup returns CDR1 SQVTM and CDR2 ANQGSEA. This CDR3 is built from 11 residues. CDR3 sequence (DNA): TGCAGCACCGGGGAGGACTATGGCTACACCTTC. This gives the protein CSTGEDYGYTF.

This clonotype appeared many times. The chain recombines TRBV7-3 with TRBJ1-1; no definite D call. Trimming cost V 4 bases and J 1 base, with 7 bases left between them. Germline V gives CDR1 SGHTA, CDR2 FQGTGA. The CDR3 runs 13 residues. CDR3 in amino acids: CASSSRSNTEAFF. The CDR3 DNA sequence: TGTGCCAGCAGCTCTCGATCGAACACTGAAGCTTTCTTT.

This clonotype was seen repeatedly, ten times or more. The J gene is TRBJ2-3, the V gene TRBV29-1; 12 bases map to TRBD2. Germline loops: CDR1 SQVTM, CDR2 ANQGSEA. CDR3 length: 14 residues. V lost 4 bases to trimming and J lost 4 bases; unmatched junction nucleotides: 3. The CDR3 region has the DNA TGCAGCGTTGTGACTAGCGGGAGACCAGATACGCAGTATTTT. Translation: CSVVTSGRPDTQYF.

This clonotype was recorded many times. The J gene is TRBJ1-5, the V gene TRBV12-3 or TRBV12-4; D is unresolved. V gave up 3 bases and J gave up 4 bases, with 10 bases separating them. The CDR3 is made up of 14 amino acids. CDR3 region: CASSFGIRNQPQHF. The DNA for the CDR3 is TGTGCCAGCAGTTTCGGAATAAGAAATCAGCCCCAGCATTTT.

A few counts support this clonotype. In DNA form, the CDR3 reads TGTGCCAGCAGTATCCCGGTTGGGGAGCTGTTTTTT. As protein: CASSIPVGELFF. V gene TRBV7-2 combines with J gene TRBJ2-2; D is unresolved. The CDR3 contains 12 residues. The V end lost 6 bases, the J end lost 8 bases, and 10 bases lay between the germline ends. The germline gives CDR1 SGHTA, CDR2 FQGNSA.

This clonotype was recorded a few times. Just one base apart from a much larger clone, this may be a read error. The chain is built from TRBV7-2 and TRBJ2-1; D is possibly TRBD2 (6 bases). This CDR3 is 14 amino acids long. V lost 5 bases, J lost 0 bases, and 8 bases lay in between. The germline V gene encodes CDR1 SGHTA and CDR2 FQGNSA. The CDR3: CASSQAGSYNEQFF. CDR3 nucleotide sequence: TGTGCCAGCAGCCAAGCGGGCTCCTACAATGAGCAGTTCTTC.

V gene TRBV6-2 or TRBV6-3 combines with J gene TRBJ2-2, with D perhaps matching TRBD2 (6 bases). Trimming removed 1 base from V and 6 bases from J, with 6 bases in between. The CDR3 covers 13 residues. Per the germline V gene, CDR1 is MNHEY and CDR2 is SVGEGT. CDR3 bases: TGTGCCAGCAGTTACTGGGGGGCCGGGGAGCTGTTTTTT. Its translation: CASSYWGAGELFF.

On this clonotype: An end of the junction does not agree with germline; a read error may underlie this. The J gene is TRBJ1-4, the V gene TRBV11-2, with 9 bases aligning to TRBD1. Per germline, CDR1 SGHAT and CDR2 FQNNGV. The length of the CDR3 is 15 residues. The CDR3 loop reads CASTDPGQGHEKLLF. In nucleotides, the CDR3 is TGTGCCAGCACCGATCCGGGACAGGGACATGAAAAACTGCTTTTT. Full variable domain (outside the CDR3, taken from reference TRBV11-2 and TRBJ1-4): EAGVAQSPRYKIIEKRQSVAFWCNPISGHATLYWYQQILGQGPKLLIQFQNNGVVDDSQLPKDRFSAERLKGVDSTLKIQPAKLEDSAVYLCASTDPGQGHEKLLFGSGTQLSVL.

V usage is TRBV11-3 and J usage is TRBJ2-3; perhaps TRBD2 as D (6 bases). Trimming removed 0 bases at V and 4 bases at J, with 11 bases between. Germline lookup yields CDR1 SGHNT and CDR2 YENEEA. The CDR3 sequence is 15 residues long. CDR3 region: CASSLEGGYADTQYF. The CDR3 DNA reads TGTGCCAGCAGCTTAGAGGGGGGTTACGCAGATACGCAGTATTTT.

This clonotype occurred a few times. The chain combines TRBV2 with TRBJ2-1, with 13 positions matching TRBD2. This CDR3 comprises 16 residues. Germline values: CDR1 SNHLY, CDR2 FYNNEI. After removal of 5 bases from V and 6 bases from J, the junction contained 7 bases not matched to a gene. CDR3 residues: CASSHRTSGGVNEQFF. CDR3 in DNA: TGTGCCAGCAGTCACCGGACTAGCGGGGGTGTCAATGAGCAGTTCTTC.

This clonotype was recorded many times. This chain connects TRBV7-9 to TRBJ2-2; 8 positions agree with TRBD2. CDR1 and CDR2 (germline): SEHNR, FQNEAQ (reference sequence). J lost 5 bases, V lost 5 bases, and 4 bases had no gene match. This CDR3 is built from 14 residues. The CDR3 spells CASSTTSGTGELFF. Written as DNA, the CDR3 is TGTGCCAGCAGCACCACTAGCGGTACCGGGGAGCTGTTTTTT.

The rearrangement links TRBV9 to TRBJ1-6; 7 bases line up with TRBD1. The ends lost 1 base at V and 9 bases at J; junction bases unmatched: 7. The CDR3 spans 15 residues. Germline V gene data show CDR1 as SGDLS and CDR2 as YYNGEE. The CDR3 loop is CASSVTGVRGSPLHF. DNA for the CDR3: TGTGCCAGCAGCGTAACAGGGGTTAGGGGTTCACCCCTCCACTTT. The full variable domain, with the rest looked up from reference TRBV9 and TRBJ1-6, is DSGVTQTPKHLITATGQRVTLRCSPRSGDLSVYWYQQSLDQGLQFLIQYYNGEERAKGNILERFSAQQFPDLHSELNLSSLELGDSALYFCASSVTGVRGSPLHFGNGTRLTVT.

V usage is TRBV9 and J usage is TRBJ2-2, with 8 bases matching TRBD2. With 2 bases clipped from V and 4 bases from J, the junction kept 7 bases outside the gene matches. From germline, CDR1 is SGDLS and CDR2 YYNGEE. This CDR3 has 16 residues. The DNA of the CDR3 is TGTGCCAGCAGCGTTCTCGGGACTAGTGTCACCGGGGAGCTGTTTTTT. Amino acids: CASSVLGTSVTGELFF.

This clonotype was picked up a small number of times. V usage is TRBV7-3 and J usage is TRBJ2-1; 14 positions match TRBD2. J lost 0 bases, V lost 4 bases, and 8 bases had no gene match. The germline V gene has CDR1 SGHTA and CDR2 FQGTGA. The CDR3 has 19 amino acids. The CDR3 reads CASSSPWTSGRSSYNEQFF. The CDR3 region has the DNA TGTGCCAGCAGCTCCCCCTGGACTAGCGGGAGGAGCTCCTACAATGAGCAGTTCTTC.

The CDR3 here is CASSLWDRDQPQHF. The CDR3 bases are TGTGCCAGCAGCCTTTGGGACAGGGATCAGCCCCAGCATTTT. The chain has TRBV7-2 and TRBJ1-5; TRBD1 aligns across 9 bases. V lost 5 bases, J lost 5 bases, and 4 bases stayed unmatched. The CDR3 consists of 14 residues. Germline values: CDR1 SGHTA, CDR2 FQGNSA.

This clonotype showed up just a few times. The CDR3 DNA is TGTGCCAGCAGTGCCCGACAAGAGGGCCAAGAGACCCAGTACTTC. Translating gives CASSARQEGQETQYF. V is TRBV12-3 or TRBV12-4 and J is TRBJ2-5, with D perhaps matching TRBD2 (5 bases). V was cut by 5 bases and J by 1 base, with 14 bases left in between. The CDR3 sequence is 15 residues long.

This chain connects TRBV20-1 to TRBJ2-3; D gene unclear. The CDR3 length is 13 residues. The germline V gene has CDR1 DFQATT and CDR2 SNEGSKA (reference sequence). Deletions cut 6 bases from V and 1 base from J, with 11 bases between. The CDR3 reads CSASPQGTDTQYF. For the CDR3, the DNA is TGCAGTGCAAGCCCCCAAGGCACAGATACGCAGTATTTT.

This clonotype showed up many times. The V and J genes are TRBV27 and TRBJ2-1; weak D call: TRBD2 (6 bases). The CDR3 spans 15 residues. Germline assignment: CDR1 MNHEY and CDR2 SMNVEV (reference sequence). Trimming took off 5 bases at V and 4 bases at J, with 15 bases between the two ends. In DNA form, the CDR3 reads TGTGCCAGCAGTCCCCTTGCGGAGGGATACAATGAGCAGTTCTTC. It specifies CASSPLAEGYNEQFF.

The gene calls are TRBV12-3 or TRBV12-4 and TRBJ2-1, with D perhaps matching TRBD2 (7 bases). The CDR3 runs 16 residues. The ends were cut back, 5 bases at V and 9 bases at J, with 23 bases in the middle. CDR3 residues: CASSLGTTSRGGEQFF. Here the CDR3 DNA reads TGTGCCAGCAGTCTTGGGACTACCTCAAGAGGGGGTGAGCAGTTCTTC.